This TCR beta chain was found in a study of response to subunit inactivated influenza vaccine. Germline V gene sequence: CDR1 DFQATT, CDR2 SNEGSKA (reference sequence). This CDR3 comprises 13 residues. TCRdb reanalysed the RT-PCR reads using MiXCR and keeps one entry per CDR3 protein. The sample holds about 190,000 distinct CDR3 sequences; roughly an eighth are singletons and the top ten take approximately 24%. This receptor was taken from a man aged 45-65 years who received an inactivated influenza vaccine. This chain uses TRBV20-1 with TRBJ2-3; the match to TRBD1 covers 8 bases. The sample here was CD8+ T cells sorted from PBMCs, taken about 5 days after vaccination. The CDR3 DNA is TGCAGCGGGGACAGGCCAAGCACAGATACGCAGTATTTT. Protein: CSGDRPSTDTQYF.